The 21 T cell receptor beta chains below were found in one sample sequenced in a study of cytomegalovirus exposure and HLA in healthy donors. 13 Jbeta primers and 60 Vbeta primers were used for the PCR. Assay used: immunoSEQ multiplex PCR; TCRdb lists only in-frame clones, some missing. The ten top clones account for 6.2%, within a sample of 41,000 or so clones. Sequences were obtained from PBMCs. These receptors came from a man younger than 40 in good health and CMV-seronegative.

This chain uses TRBV18 with TRBJ2-3; D possibly corresponds to TRBD2 (5 bases). Germline CDR1 and CDR2: KGHSH and LQKENI. The V gene lost 2 bases and the J gene lost 0 bases, with 15 bases spanning the gap. CDR3 length: 17 amino acids. In DNA form, the CDR3 reads TGTGCCAGCTCACCAGAAAGGATCGACTACAGCACAGATACGCAGTATTTT. This sequence encodes CASSPERIDYSTDTQYF.

The chain joins TRBV7-9 to TRBJ2-7; D gene uncertain. The CDR3 totals 12 residues. Germline CDR1 and CDR2: SEHNR and FQNEAQ (reference sequence). V was clipped by 5 bases and J by 2 bases, with 7 bases between them. The CDR3 region has the DNA TGTGCCAGCAGCCGCCAGGCCTACGAGCAGTACTTC. Amino acids: CASSRQAYEQYF.

The rearrangement joins TRBV10-3 to TRBJ2-7; D is unresolved. Looked up from germline, CDR1 is ENHRY and CDR2 is SYGVKD. With 6 bases removed from V and 7 bases from J, the gap between germline ends came to 13 bases. The CDR3 has 12 residues. The CDR3 loop is CAIRETGPEQYF. In DNA form, the CDR3 reads TGTGCCATCAGAGAGACTGGTCCAGAGCAGTACTTC.

The rearrangement links TRBV10-1 to TRBJ2-7; D call uncertain. The CDR3 consists of 16 residues. Trimming removed 5 bases at V and 0 bases at J, with 17 bases between. Looked up from germline, CDR1 is WNHNN and CDR2 is SYGVQD (reference sequence). CDR3 protein: CASSPANYGDSYEQYF. CDR3 DNA: TGCGCCAGCAGTCCCGCCAACTACGGAGACTCCTACGAGCAGTACTTC.

V and J are TRBV5-1 and TRBJ2-1; a possible D gene is TRBD2 (6 bases). Germline V gene sequence: CDR1 SGHRS, CDR2 YFSETQ. The CDR3 is made up of 16 amino acids. Trimming shortened V by 0 bases and J by 0 bases, and 10 bases separated the two germline ends. The CDR3 loop reads CASSLGAGSSYNEQFF. The CDR3 DNA sequence: TGCGCCAGCAGCTTGGGCGCGGGGAGCTCCTACAATGAGCAGTTCTTC.

V and J are TRBV7-2 and TRBJ2-2; weak D call: TRBD1 (6 bases). V was cut by 2 bases and J by 6 bases, with 7 bases left in between. This CDR3 contains 13 residues. Germline V gives CDR1 SGHTA, CDR2 FQGNSA. The CDR3 nucleotides are TGTGCCAGCAGCTTATGGGGGCCCGGGGAGCTGTTTTTT. Its protein is CASSLWGPGELFF.

DNA of the CDR3: TGTGCCAGTAGCTGGGGCAGCAAAAACTACACCTTC. Amino acid sequence: CASSWGSKNYTF. The V and J genes are TRBV19 and TRBJ1-2, with D perhaps TRBD1 (5 bases). With 6 bases removed from V and 10 bases from J, the gap between germline ends came to 15 bases. The CDR3 consists of 12 residues. CDR1 and CDR2 from the germline V gene are LNHDA and SQIVND (reference sequence).

The rearrangement joins TRBV29-1 to TRBJ1-5; 7 nucleotides match TRBD1. The CDR3 is 13 residues long. J lost 2 bases, V lost 6 bases, and 4 bases had no gene match. Germline V gene lookup returns CDR1 SQVTM and CDR2 ANQGSEA. CDR3 DNA sequence: TGCAGCGTCTGCGACAGGGGCAATCAGCCCCAGCATTTT. The encoded protein is CSVCDRGNQPQHF.

Here the CDR3 DNA reads TGTGCCAGCAGTGAGGGACAGGGGAACACCGGGGAGCTGTTTTTT. Its translation is CASSEGQGNTGELFF. V is TRBV6-4 and J is TRBJ2-2; 9 nucleotides line up with TRBD1. The CDR3 runs to 15 residues. J gave up 1 base and V 3 bases, and 0 bases lay outside the gene matches. CDR1 MRHNA and CDR2 SNTAGT come from the germline V gene.

CDR3 loop: CASGLEDLSYTLGNQPQHF. The CDR3 DNA is TGTGCTAGTGGTTTGGAAGACCTCTCGTATACACTAGGCAATCAGCCCCAGCATTTT. The chain has TRBV12-5 and TRBJ1-5; no definite D call. Per the germline V gene, CDR1 is LGHNT and CDR2 is FRNRAP. The CDR3 runs 19 residues. The V and J ends lost 1 base and 2 bases respectively, with 21 bases between them.

The J gene is TRBJ1-1, the V gene TRBV6-4, with D unclear. The CDR3 consists of 14 residues. Germline V gene data show CDR1 as MRHNA and CDR2 as SNTAGT. With 5 bases removed from V and 5 bases from J, the gap between germline ends came to 15 bases. The CDR3 nucleotides read TGTGCCAGCAGTTCAGAGGCCGCGGCAACTGAAGCTTTCTTT. Its translation: CASSSEAAATEAFF.

V is TRBV15 and J is TRBJ2-5, with D perhaps TRBD1 (5 bases). This CDR3 region has 14 residues. Germline loops: CDR1 LNHNV, CDR2 YYDKDF (reference sequence). The V end lost 1 base, the J end lost 1 base, and 7 bases lay between the germline ends. The chain's CDR3 is CATSRGQPQETQYF. CDR3 bases: TGTGCCACCAGCAGAGGACAGCCCCAAGAGACCCAGTACTTC. Variable domain in full (rest from reference TRBV15 and TRBJ2-5): DAMVIQNPRYQVTQFGKPVTLSCSQTLNHNVMYWYQQKSSQAPKLLFHYYDKDFNNEADTPDNFQSRRPNTSFCFLDIRSPGLGDTAMYLCATSRGQPQETQYFGPGTRLLVL.

The J gene is TRBJ2-7, the V gene TRBV7-9; tentative D call: TRBD1 (6 bases). The CDR3 contains 14 residues. Trimming took off 0 bases at V and 4 bases at J, with 10 bases between the two ends. Germline CDR1 is SEHNR and CDR2 is FQNEAQ (reference sequence). CDR3 loop: CASSLAGAAYEQYF. The CDR3 DNA sequence: TGTGCCAGCAGCTTAGCGGGGGCCGCGTACGAGCAGTACTTC.

The gene calls are TRBV27 and TRBJ1-4; TRBD1 agrees at 9 bases. V shed 5 bases, J shed 8 bases, and the junction held 6 bases outside the gene matches. The CDR3 contains 14 residues. The V gene's germline CDR1 is MNHEY and CDR2 SMNVEV (reference sequence). CDR3 nucleotide sequence: TGTGCCAGCAGTCCGGGACAGGGAGGAGAAAAACTGTTTTTT. Its translation: CASSPGQGGEKLFF.

J is TRBJ2-7 and V is TRBV5-4; 7 nucleotides align to TRBD1. Losses at the gene ends were 4 bases for V and 3 bases for J; bases not matched to a gene: 7. The CDR3 is 14 residues long. The germline gives CDR1 SGHNT, CDR2 YYREEE (reference sequence). The CDR3 coding sequence is TGTGCCAGCAGCCCCCGGGACAGTGGCTACGAGCAGTACTTC. It translates to CASSPRDSGYEQYF.

J is TRBJ2-3 and V is TRBV14; D remains ambiguous. Looked up from germline, CDR1 is SGHDN and CDR2 is FVKESK. V was trimmed by 4 bases and J by 6 bases, leaving 5 bases between them. CDR3 length: 11 residues. Here the CDR3 reads CASSLFDTQYF. In nucleotides, the CDR3 is TGTGCCAGCAGCCTCTTCGATACGCAGTATTTT.

The rearrangement uses TRBV5-1 and TRBJ2-4; 12 bases line up with TRBD2. Germline loops: CDR1 SGHRS, CDR2 YFSETQ. Trimming took 4 bases from V and 2 from J; bases not matched to a gene: 7. This CDR3 region has 17 residues. The CDR3 here is CASSPTLAGGPKNIQYF. CDR3 nucleotides: TGCGCCAGCAGCCCTACTCTAGCGGGAGGGCCCAAAAACATTCAGTACTTC. Full variable domain (outside the CDR3, taken from reference TRBV5-1 and TRBJ2-4): KAGVTQTPRYLIKTRGQQVTLSCSPISGHRSVSWYQQTPGQGLQFLFEYFSETQRNKGNFPGRFSGRQFSNSRSEMNVSTLELGDSALYLCASSPTLAGGPKNIQYFGAGTRLSVL.

The V gene is TRBV13, the J gene TRBJ2-3; a possible D gene is TRBD2 (6 bases). CDR1 and CDR2 (germline): PRHDT, FYEKMQ (reference sequence). V was cut by 5 bases and J by 1 base, with 16 bases left in between. The CDR3 has 16 residues. The CDR3 region has the DNA TGTGCCAGCAGCAAGAGCCCGGGGGAGGGCACAGATACGCAGTATTTT. Translation: CASSKSPGEGTDTQYF.

The genes are TRBV13 and TRBJ1-2, with D possibly being TRBD1 (6 bases). CDR3 length: 15 residues. V was trimmed by 5 bases and J by 1 base, leaving 14 bases between them. The V gene's germline CDR1 is PRHDT and CDR2 FYEKMQ (reference sequence). The CDR3 spells CASSPQLDSNYGYTF. The CDR3 DNA sequence: TGTGCCAGCAGCCCACAGTTGGACAGTAACTATGGCTACACCTTC.

This chain links TRBV9 with TRBJ2-3; 9 nucleotides match TRBD2. V dropped 0 bases and J dropped 2; count of bases not matched to a gene: 4. Germline CDR1 SGDLS, CDR2 YYNGEE. The CDR3 runs to 16 residues. This CDR3 is CASSVGSSGATDTQYF. For the CDR3, the DNA is TGTGCCAGCAGCGTAGGTTCTAGCGGGGCCACAGATACGCAGTATTTT.

V and J are TRBV19 and TRBJ2-7; 9 bases are a match to TRBD1. This CDR3 comprises 12 residues. Germline V gives CDR1 LNHDA, CDR2 SQIVND (reference sequence). Trimming took 7 bases from V and 5 from J; bases not matched to a gene: 3. Here the CDR3 DNA reads TGTGCCAGTATAGGGGACAGGGACGAGCAGTACTTC. Its protein product is CASIGDRDEQYF.